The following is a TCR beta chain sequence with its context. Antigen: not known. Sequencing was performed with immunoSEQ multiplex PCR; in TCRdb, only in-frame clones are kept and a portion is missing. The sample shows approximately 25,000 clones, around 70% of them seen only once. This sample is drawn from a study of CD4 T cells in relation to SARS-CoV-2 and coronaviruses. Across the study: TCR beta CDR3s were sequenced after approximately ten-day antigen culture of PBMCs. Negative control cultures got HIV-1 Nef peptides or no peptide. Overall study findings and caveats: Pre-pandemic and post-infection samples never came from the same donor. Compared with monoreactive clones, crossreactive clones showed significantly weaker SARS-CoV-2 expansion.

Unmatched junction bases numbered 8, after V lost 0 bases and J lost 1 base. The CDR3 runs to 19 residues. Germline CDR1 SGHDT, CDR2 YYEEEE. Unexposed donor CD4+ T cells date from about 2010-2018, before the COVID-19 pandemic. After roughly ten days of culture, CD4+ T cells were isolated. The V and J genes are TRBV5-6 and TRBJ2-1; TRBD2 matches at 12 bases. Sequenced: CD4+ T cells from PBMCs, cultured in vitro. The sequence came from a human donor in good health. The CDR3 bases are TGTGCCAGCAGCTTGGACGTGACTAGCGGGAGTATGTCCTACAATGAGCAGTTCTTC. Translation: CASSLDVTSGSMSYNEQFF. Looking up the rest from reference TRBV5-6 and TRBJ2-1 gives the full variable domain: DAGVTQSPTHLIKTRGQQVTLRCSPKSGHDTVSWYQQALGQGPQFIFQYYEEEERQRGNFPDRFSGHQFPNYSSELNVNALLLGDSALYLCASSLDVTSGSMSYNEQFFGPGTRLTVL.